This TCR beta chain came from a study of T cell responses to AZD1222 COVID-19 vaccine. The study, taken as a whole, reports: At baseline, just five to seven AZD1222 recipients tested seropositive. Breadth and depth of Spike-specific TCRs rose after two AZD1222 doses.

Note on this clone: Antigen: not known.

Repertoires were generated with immunoSEQ multiplex PCR, while TCRdb's copy carries only in-frame clones and drops some. The sample gives some 120,000 clones, 70% to 90% of which show up once; about 1.6% is in the top ten. V was pared by 3 bases and J by 1 base, with 6 bases of the junction left unmatched. The germline gives CDR1 MGHRA, CDR2 YSYEKL. The CDR3 is 18 residues long. The sequencing here drew on peripheral blood, taken on day 0 of AZD1222 vaccination. The chain employs TRBV4-1 and TRBJ2-7, with 16 bases fitting TRBD2. The receptor was derived from an adult in good health. The DNA for the CDR3 is TGCGCCAGCAGCCATCCGGGACTAGCGGGAGGGAAGTCCTACGAGCAGTACTTC. It is translated as CASSHPGLAGGKSYEQYF.